Listed here is a single T cell receptor beta chain. The antigen remains undetermined. The data stem from a study of shared clonotypes between healthy human individuals. Study findings and constraints: Naive subsets usually exceeded memory subsets in estimated richness.

CDR3 length: 13 residues. CDR1 is LNHNV, CDR2 YYDKDF, per germline (reference sequence). Trimming took off 9 bases at V and 6 bases at J, with 17 bases between the two ends. The assay was immunoSEQ multiplex PCR, and TCRdb's table has in-frame clones only and misses some. The sample yields about 1.1 million clones, 78% seen once. The J gene is TRBJ1-1, the V gene TRBV15; D possibly corresponds to TRBD1 (6 bases). The sample comprised memory CD4+ T cells from PBMCs. Stated subset: CD45RA-negative fraction. The TCR sequence derives from a man in his late teens or twenties in good health. Some clones in this sample may be carry-over from other donors' samples. The CDR3 DNA reads as TGTGCCACGAGGACGAACAGGGTCCCTGAAGCTTTCTTT. Translating gives CATRTNRVPEAFF.